This is a list of T cell receptor beta chains from one sample in a study of T cell responses to AZD1222 COVID-19 vaccine. The method was immunoSEQ multiplex PCR; TCRdb's version includes in-frame clones alone and lacks a portion of them. This table holds around 86,000 clones, 90% found once. The sequencing here drew on peripheral blood, taken on day 0 of AZD1222 vaccination. These receptor sequences come from an adult in good health. Each CDR3 is given with its conserved first and last residue. The D gene is left open where the match is weak. Clone size is shown for a subset of rows, as once, few, many or a class of expanded clone.

j_call d_call clone_size v_call cdr3_nt cdr3_aa
TRBJ2-5 TRBD2 NA TRBV5-6 TGTGCCAGCAGCTGGGGGACTAGCGGGGGGCAAGAGACCCAGTACTTC CASSWGTSGGQETQYF
TRBJ1-4 TRBD1 NA TRBV9 TGTGCCAGCAGCGACCCTGGACAGGGGGCAAAGGAAAAACTGTTTTTT CASSDPGQGAKEKLFF
TRBJ2-3 NA NA TRBV7-2 TGTGCCAGCAGCTTAGCGCTGATTAGCAGCACAGATACGCAGTATTTT CASSLALISSTDTQYF
TRBJ1-1 TRBD1 NA TRBV5-4 TGTGCCAGCAGCAAAGGGACAGGGGGCAGTGGCACTGAAGCTTTCTTT CASSKGTGGSGTEAFF
TRBJ1-2 NA NA TRBV9 TGTGCCAGCAGCGTAGTAGGCTCTGGTGGCTACACCTTC CASSVVGSGGYTF
TRBJ1-5 NA NA TRBV3-1/TRBV3-2 TGTGCCAGCAGCAACAGTGAGGATCAGCCCCAGCATTTT CASSNSEDQPQHF
TRBJ1-6 NA NA TRBV3-1/TRBV3-2 TGTGCCAGCAGCCAAGATTACAGCGATAATTCACCCCTCCACTTT CASSQDYSDNSPLHF
TRBJ2-5 TRBD1 NA TRBV19 TGTGCCAGTAGTGGGGTGGATGTGAGGACAGGGGGACAAGAGACCCAGTACTTC CASSGVDVRTGGQETQYF
TRBJ1-5 NA NA TRBV27 TGTGCCAGCAGCCTGGCGGGGGTCAAGCCCCAGCATTTT CASSLAGVKPQHF
TRBJ1-2 TRBD1 NA TRBV27 TGTGCCAGCAGCTATACAGGGGGGGGCGGCTACACCTTC CASSYTGGGGYTF
TRBJ1-4 TRBD1 NA TRBV28 TGTGCCAGCAGCAACAGGGGGCTAGATGAAAAACTGTTTTTT CASSNRGLDEKLFF
TRBJ2-3 NA NA TRBV2 TGTGCCACCCGAGGGGGAGCGGGCATTAGCACAGATACGCAGTATTTT CATRGGAGISTDTQYF
TRBJ2-3 TRBD1 NA TRBV7-3 TGTGCCAGCAGTATAGGACAGGGGGCAAATACGCAGTATTTT CASSIGQGANTQYF
TRBJ2-6 NA NA TRBV25-1 TGTGCCAGCACCTTCTCTGGGGCCAACGTCCTGACTTTC CASTFSGANVLTF
TRBJ2-7 NA NA TRBV12-3/TRBV12-4 TGTGCCAGCAGTTTCCGGGGGTTAGACGAGCAGTACTTC CASSFRGLDEQYF
TRBJ1-2 NA NA TRBV9 TGTGCCAGCAGCGTAGAACGAGGGGGATATAATAACTATGGCTACACCTTC CASSVERGGYNNYGYTF
TRBJ2-7 TRBD1 NA TRBV7-6 TGTGCCAGCAGCTCGCCAGGACAGGGATCCTACGAGCAGTACTTC CASSSPGQGSYEQYF
TRBJ2-1 NA NA TRBV7-8 TGTGCCAGCATCCTAGGAGGGGCCCGAGGGTTCGATGAGCAGTTCTTC CASILGGARGFDEQFF
TRBJ2-7 NA NA TRBV27 TGTGCCAGCAGTTTTGGTAGATCCTACGAGCAGTACTTC CASSFGRSYEQYF
TRBJ1-2 TRBD1 NA TRBV6-2/TRBV6-3 TGTGCCAGCAGTACCGGGACAGGGATCCCTGGCTACACCTTC CASSTGTGIPGYTF
TRBJ1-2 NA once TRBV6-5 TGTGCCAGCAGGAACCGTAACTATGGCTACACCTTC CASRNRNYGYTF
TRBJ1-6 NA NA TRBV5-1 TGCGCCAGCAGCCCCTATCAGGGTAGTTCTTCACCCCTCCACTTT CASSPYQGSSSPLHF
TRBJ1-2 NA NA TRBV11-2 TGTGCCAGCAGCTTTTCGGGGGCGGGGAACTATGGCTACACCTTC CASSFSGAGNYGYTF
TRBJ2-1 TRBD2 NA TRBV18 TGTGCCAGCTCCGCCTTAAGCGGGGGGCCCCTCAGTTTCAATGAGCAGTTCTTC CASSALSGGPLSFNEQFF
TRBJ1-2 TRBD1 NA TRBV14 TGTGCCAGCAGCCAGGGACAGAACTATGGCTACACCTTC CASSQGQNYGYTF
TRBJ2-7 TRBD1 NA TRBV5-1 TGCGCCAGCAGCTTGGCCCCGGGACAGAGAACCTACGAGCAGTACTTC CASSLAPGQRTYEQYF
TRBJ2-2 NA NA TRBV6-5 TGTGCCATTCGGTCGGCAGGAATTACCGGGGAGCTGTTTTTT CAIRSAGITGELFF